These T cell receptor beta chains were read from a single sample in a study of CD8+ T cells in alopecia areata. This table comes from immunoSEQ multiplex PCR, and its TCRdb copy is limited to in-frame clones, with some not included. The sample lists around 120,000 clones; around 60% were seen once. The material sequenced was CD4+ T cells sorted from blood, taken at week 4, from a patient treated with tofacitinib. These receptors came from a human donor with alopecia areata. Both conserved end residues are part of each CDR3. The D gene is left open where the match is weak. Clone size is shown for a subset of rows, as once, few, many or a class of expanded clone.

clone_size,d_call,j_call,v_call,cdr3_aa,cdr3_nt
-,-,TRBJ1-3,TRBV5-6,CASSPWGANSGNTIYF,TGTGCCAGCAGCCCTTGGGGGGCGAACTCTGGAAACACCATATATTTT
-,-,TRBJ2-5,TRBV25-1,CASSGGVRETQYF,TGTGCCAGCAGTGGCGGGGTTAGGGAGACCCAGTACTTC
-,-,TRBJ2-3,TRBV29-1,CSVVRTSTDTQYF,TGCAGCGTTGTCCGAACTAGCACAGATACGCAGTATTTT
-,-,TRBJ1-4,TRBV15,CATSRATNEKLFF,TGTGCCACCAGCAGGGCAACTAATGAAAAACTGTTTTTT
-,-,TRBJ1-1,TRBV29-1,CSVQRGAEAFF,TGCAGCGTCCAAAGGGGGGCTGAAGCTTTCTTT
-,-,TRBJ2-3,TRBV29-1,CSVEGRQGTDTQYF,TGCAGCGTTGAAGGTCGGCAGGGCACAGATACGCAGTATTTT
-,-,TRBJ2-1,TRBV29-1,CSVEFYNEQFF,TGCAGCGTTGAATTCTACAATGAGCAGTTCTTC
medium-sized,TRBD2,TRBJ2-1,TRBV11-1,CASSVTSDEQFF,TGTGCCAGCAGTGTAACTAGCGATGAGCAGTTCTTC
few,-,TRBJ2-5,TRBV29-1,CSARRGAQETQYF,TGCAGCGCCCGTCGTGGGGCTCAAGAGACCCAGTACTTC
-,-,TRBJ2-5,TRBV27,CASTHAETQYF,TGTGCCAGCACCCACGCGGAGACCCAGTACTTC
-,TRBD2,TRBJ2-7,TRBV14,CASSPKLAGAYEQYF,TGTGCCAGCAGCCCGAAGCTAGCGGGAGCTTACGAGCAGTACTTC
-,-,TRBJ2-3,TRBV7-2,CASSSANAHTQYF,TGTGCCAGCAGCTCAGCTAACGCACATACGCAGTATTTT
-,-,TRBJ1-6,TRBV7-9,CASSREGPSSPLHF,TGTGCCAGCAGCCGAGAGGGCCCCTCTTCACCCCTCCACTTT
-,TRBD1,TRBJ2-5,TRBV7-2,CASSSGQLETQYF,TGTGCCAGCAGCTCGGGACAGCTAGAGACCCAGTACTTC
few,-,TRBJ1-2,TRBV25-1,CAREKGNGYTF,TGTGCCAGAGAGAAGGGAAATGGCTACACCTTC
few,-,TRBJ2-5,TRBV5-1,CASSSGDQETQYF,TGCGCCAGCAGCTCCGGGGATCAAGAGACCCAGTACTTC
-,-,TRBJ2-1,TRBV14,CASSQPPVPSENEQFF,TGTGCCAGCAGCCAACCGCCTGTGCCCTCAGAGAATGAGCAGTTCTTC
once,TRBD1,TRBJ2-5,TRBV5-1,CASSLQGAPQTTQYF,TGCGCCAGCAGCTTACAGGGGGCACCTCAGACGACCCAGTACTTC
-,-,TRBJ2-7,TRBV2,CASRVTGYYEQYF,TGTGCCAGCAGAGTAACAGGGTACTACGAGCAGTACTTC
few,TRBD1,TRBJ2-7,TRBV10-3,CAISRQGGNTYEQYF,TGTGCCATCAGCCGACAGGGGGGGAATACCTACGAGCAGTACTTC
-,TRBD2,TRBJ2-1,TRBV7-2,CASSLGRTSGFEQFF,TGTGCCAGCAGCTTAGGTAGGACTAGCGGTTTTGAGCAGTTCTTC
-,TRBD2,TRBJ2-5,TRBV10-3,CAISDGREGTQYF,TGTGCCATCAGTGACGGCAGGGAGGGGACCCAGTACTTC